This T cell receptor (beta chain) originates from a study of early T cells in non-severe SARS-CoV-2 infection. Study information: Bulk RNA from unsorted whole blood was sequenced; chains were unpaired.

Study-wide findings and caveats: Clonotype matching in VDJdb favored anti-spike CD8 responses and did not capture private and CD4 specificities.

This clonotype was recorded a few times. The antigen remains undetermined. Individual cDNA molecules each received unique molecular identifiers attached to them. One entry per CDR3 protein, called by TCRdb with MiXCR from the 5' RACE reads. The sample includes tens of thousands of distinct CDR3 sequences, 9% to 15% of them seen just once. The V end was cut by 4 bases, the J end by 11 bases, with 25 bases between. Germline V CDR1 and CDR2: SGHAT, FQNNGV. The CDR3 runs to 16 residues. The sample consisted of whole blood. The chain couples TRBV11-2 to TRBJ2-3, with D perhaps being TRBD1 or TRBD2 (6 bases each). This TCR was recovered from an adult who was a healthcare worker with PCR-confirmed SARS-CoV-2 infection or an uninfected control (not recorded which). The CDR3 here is CASSSPRGHHYFRQYF. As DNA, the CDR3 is TGTGCCAGCAGCTCTCCCCGGGGGCACCACTATTTCCGGCAGTATTTT. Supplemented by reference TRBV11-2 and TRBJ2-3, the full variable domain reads EAGVAQSPRYKIIEKRQSVAFWCNPISGHATLYWYQQILGQGPKLLIQFQNNGVVDDSQLPKDRFSAERLKGVDSTLKIQPAKLEDSAVYLCASSSPRGHHYFRQYFGPGTRLTVL.